This TCR beta chain was sequenced for a study of identical twins. Template switching created a universal primer site, and the cDNA included unique molecular identifiers. MiXCR, applied by TCRdb to the 5' RACE reads, yields one record per CDR3 protein. This sample yields around 140,000 distinct CDR3 sequences, of which roughly 3.3% are seen a single time; around 8% belongs to the top ten. Whole-study findings and limits: Insertions ran lower in abundant cord blood beta clonotypes, though not in memory repertoires.

A remark on this clonotype: Its antigen is undetermined.

The CDR3 runs 17 residues. With 5 bases removed from V and 8 bases from J, the gap between germline ends came to 24 bases. Germline V gene lookup returns CDR1 MNHNS and CDR2 SASEGT. This chain joins TRBV6-1 and TRBJ1-4, with D possibly TRBD1 on 6 matching bases. The sample was memory T cells sorted from blood. The sequence was collected from a man aged 18 to 35 in good health. Here the CDR3 reads CASSQGTTGPRREKLFF. CDR3 in DNA: TGTGCCAGCAGTCAAGGGACCACAGGGCCGCGTCGGGAAAAACTGTTTTTT.